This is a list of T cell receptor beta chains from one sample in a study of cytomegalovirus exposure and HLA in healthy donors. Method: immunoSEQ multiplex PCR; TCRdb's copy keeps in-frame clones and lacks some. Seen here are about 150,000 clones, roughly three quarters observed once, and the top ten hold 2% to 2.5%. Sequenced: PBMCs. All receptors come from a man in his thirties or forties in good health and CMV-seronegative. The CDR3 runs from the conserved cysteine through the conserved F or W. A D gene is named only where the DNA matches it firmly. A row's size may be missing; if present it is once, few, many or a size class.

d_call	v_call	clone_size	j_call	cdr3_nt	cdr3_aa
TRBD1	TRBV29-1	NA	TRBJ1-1	TGCAGCGGGACGGACAGGGGCACTGAAGCTTTCTTT	CSGTDRGTEAFF
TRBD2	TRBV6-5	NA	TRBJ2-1	TGTGCCAGCAGTTTTGGGACTAGCGGGATTCCCGGTGAGCAGTTCTTC	CASSFGTSGIPGEQFF
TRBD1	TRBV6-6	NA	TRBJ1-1	TGTGCCAGCACGCCCCTGACAGGGGGCGATACTGAAGCTTTCTTT	CASTPLTGGDTEAFF
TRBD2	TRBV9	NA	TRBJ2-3	TGTGCCAGCAGCCTGACTAGCGGGAGCCCTACGCAGTATTTT	CASSLTSGSPTQYF
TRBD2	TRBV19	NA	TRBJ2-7	TGTGCCAGTACCCCAGGGACTAGCGCGTCCTACGAGCAGTACTTC	CASTPGTSASYEQYF
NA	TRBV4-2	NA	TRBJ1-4	TGTGCCAGCAACCTACAGGCAACTAATGAAAAACTGTTTTTT	CASNLQATNEKLFF
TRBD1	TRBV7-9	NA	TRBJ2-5	TGTGCCAGCAGCAGGACAGGCGAGGAGACCCAGTACTTC	CASSRTGEETQYF
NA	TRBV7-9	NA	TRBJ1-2	TGTGCCAGCAGCTCGCGGGGGGGACGTCCCTATGGCTACACCTTC	CASSSRGGRPYGYTF
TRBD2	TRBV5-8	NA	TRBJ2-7	TGTGCCAGCAGCCTAACCTCGGGACTAGCGGGAGGGCTGACCGAGCAGTACTTC	CASSLTSGLAGGLTEQYF
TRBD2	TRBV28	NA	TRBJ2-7	TGTGCCAGCAGTGGGACTAGCGGTACCTACGAGCAGTACTTC	CASSGTSGTYEQYF
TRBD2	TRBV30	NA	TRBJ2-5	TGTGCCTCCTCTAGCGGACCCGGCACCCAGTACTTC	CASSSGPGTQYF
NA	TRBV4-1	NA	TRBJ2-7	TGCGCCAGCAGCAAGAATGAGGGCTACGAGCAGTACTTC	CASSKNEGYEQYF
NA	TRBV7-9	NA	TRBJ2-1	TGTGCCAGCAGCTTAGCGCATGGGGCATCGGATGAGCAGTTCTTC	CASSLAHGASDEQFF
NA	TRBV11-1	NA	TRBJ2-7	TGTGCCAGCAGCCGCATACGGGACGAGCAGTACTTC	CASSRIRDEQYF
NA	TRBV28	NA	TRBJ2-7	TGTGCCAGCAGTTTAGGAGGGATCGAGCAGTACTTC	CASSLGGIEQYF
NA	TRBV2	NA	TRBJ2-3	TGTGCCAGCAGTGAAGAGGGAAGGGACTCCCTTGGCACAGATACGCAGTATTTT	CASSEEGRDSLGTDTQYF
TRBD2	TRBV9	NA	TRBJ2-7	TGTGCCAGCAGCTCCGGGGGGACTAGCGGAACCTACGAGCAGTACTTC	CASSSGGTSGTYEQYF
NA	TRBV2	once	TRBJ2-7	TGTGCCAGCACGGAGGGCCTCGGGCTCGAGCAGTACTTC	CASTEGLGLEQYF
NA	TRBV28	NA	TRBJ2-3	TGTGCCAGCAGTTCCTACACAGATACGCAGTATTTT	CASSSYTDTQYF
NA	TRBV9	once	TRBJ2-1	TGTGCCAGCAGCGCAGAGCCGAGGAGGGTCCATGAGCAGTTCTTC	CASSAEPRRVHEQFF
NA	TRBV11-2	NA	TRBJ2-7	TGTGCCAGCAGGACCGGGTTCAGCTCCTACGAGCAGTACTTC	CASRTGFSSYEQYF
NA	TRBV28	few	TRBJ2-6	TGTGCCAGCAGCCGAGGGGGTGCTGGGGCCAACGTCCTGACTTTC	CASSRGGAGANVLTF
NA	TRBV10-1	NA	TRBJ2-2	TGCGCCAGCACCCAGGCTTGGACCGGGGAGCTGTTTTTT	CASTQAWTGELFF
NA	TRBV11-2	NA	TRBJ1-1	TGTGCCAGCAGCCCAGGGGCGTTGAACACTGAAGCTTTCTTT	CASSPGALNTEAFF
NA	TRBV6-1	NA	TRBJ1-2	TGTGCCAGCAGTGAATTCGGGGAAGGAACGGGCTACACCTTC	CASSEFGEGTGYTF
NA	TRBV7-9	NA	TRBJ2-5	TGTGCCAGCAGCTTAGCCGGATTCGGGGGGCCTACTAAAGAGACCCAGTACTTC	CASSLAGFGGPTKETQYF
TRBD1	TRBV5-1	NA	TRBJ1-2	TGCGCCAGCAGTCATGGACAGGGATATGGCTACACCTTC	CASSHGQGYGYTF
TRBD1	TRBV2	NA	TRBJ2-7	TGTGCCAGCAACGCAAGACAGGGGTGGGTCTCGGAGCAGTACTTC	CASNARQGWVSEQYF
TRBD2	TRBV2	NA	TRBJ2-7	TGTGCCAGCAGTGTATTTAGCGGGAGCTACGAGCAGTACTTC	CASSVFSGSYEQYF
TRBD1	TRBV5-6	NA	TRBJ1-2	TGTGCCAGCAGCCGCCGTGACAGGGTAGGGAATGGCTACACCTTC	CASSRRDRVGNGYTF
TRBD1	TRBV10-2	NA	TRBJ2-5	TGCGCCAGCAGCACCGGACAGGGACGAGAGACCCAGTACTTC	CASSTGQGRETQYF
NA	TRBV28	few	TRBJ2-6	TGTGCCAGCAGTTTCCGGGGTTACAGTTCTTCTGGGGCCAACGTCCTGACTTTC	CASSFRGYSSSGANVLTF
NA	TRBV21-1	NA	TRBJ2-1	TGTGCCAGCAGCAAGACAGGGGTTCTGATCAATGAGCAGTTCTTC	CASSKTGVLINEQFF
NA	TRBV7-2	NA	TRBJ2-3	TGTGCCAGCAGCTTGGGCGGGGAGGCAGATACGCAGTATTTT	CASSLGGEADTQYF
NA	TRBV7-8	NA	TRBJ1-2	TGTGCCAGCAGCGCAGCCGGCCAGGGCAACCTCTATGGCTACACCTTC	CASSAAGQGNLYGYTF
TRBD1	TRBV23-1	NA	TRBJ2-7	TGCGCCAGCAGTCAATCGGACAGGGGCCCAACCTACGAGCAGTACTTC	CASSQSDRGPTYEQYF
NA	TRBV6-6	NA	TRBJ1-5	TGTGCCAGCAGTCAGCAGGGCGGAAGCAATCAGCCCCAGCATTTT	CASSQQGGSNQPQHF
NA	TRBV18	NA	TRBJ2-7	TGTGCCAGCTCACCTTTAGGCGGCGAGCAGTACTTC	CASSPLGGEQYF
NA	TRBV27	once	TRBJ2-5	TGTGCCAGCAGTTTAACTGGGGCGGTTGAGACCCAGTACTTC	CASSLTGAVETQYF
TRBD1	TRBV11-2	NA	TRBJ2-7	TGTGCCAGCAGCTTAGATCTACAGGGGCTCGAGCAGTACTTC	CASSLDLQGLEQYF
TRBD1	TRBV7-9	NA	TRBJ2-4	TGTGCCAGCAGCTTACCAGAGGTAGACAGGGGGAAAAACATTCAGTACTTC	CASSLPEVDRGKNIQYF